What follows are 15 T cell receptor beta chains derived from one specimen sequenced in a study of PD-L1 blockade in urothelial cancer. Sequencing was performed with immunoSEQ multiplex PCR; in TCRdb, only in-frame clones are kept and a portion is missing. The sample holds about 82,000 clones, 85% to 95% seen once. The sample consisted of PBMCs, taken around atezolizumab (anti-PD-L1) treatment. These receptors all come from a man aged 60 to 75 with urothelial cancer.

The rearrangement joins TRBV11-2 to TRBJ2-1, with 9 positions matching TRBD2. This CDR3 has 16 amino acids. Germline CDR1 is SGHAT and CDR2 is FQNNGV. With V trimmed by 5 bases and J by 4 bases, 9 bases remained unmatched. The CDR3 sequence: CASSITSGYNYNEQFF. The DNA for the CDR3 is TGTGCCAGCAGCATAACTAGCGGGTATAATTACAATGAGCAGTTCTTC.

The CDR3 bases are TGTGCCAGCAGTCAAGCGGGAGCAGATACGCAGTATTTT. Its protein product is CASSQAGADTQYF. The chain couples TRBV6-4 to TRBJ2-3; TRBD2 agrees at 8 bases. CDR3 size: 13 residues. Germline V CDR1 and CDR2: MRHNA, SNTAGT. Trimming took 5 bases from V and 4 from J; bases not matched to a gene: 2.

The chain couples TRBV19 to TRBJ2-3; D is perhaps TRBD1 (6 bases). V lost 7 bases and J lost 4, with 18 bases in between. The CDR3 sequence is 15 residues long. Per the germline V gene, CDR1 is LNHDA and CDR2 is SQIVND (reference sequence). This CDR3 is CASKSRTGLADTQYF. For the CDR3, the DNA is TGTGCCAGTAAATCGAGAACAGGGTTGGCAGATACGCAGTATTTT.

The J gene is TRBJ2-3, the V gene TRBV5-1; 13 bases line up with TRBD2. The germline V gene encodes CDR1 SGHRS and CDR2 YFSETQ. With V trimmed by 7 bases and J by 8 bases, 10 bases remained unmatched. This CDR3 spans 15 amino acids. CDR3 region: CASFEGLAGLGTQYF. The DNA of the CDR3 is TGCGCCAGCTTTGAGGGACTAGCGGGACTCGGTACGCAGTATTTT.

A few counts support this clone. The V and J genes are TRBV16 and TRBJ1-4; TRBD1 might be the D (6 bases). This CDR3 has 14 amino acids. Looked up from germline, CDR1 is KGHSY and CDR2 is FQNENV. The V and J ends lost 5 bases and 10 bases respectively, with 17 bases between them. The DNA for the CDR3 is TGTGCCAGCAGCGACACCGGGACACCGGGAAAACTGTTTTTT. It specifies CASSDTGTPGKLFF.

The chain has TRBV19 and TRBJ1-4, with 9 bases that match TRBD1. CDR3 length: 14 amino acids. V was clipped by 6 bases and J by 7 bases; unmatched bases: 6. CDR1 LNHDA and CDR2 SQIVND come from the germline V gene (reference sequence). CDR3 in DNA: TGTGCCAGTAGGACGGACAGGGGAGGTGAAAAACTGTTTTTT. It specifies CASRTDRGGEKLFF.

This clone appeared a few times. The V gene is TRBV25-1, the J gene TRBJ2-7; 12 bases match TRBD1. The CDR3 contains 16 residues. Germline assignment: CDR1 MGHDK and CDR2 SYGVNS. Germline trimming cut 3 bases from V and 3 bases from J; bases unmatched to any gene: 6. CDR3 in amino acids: CASSEGQGAGNYEQYF. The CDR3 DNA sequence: TGTGCCAGCAGTGAGGGACAGGGGGCTGGAAACTACGAGCAGTACTTC.

CDR3 nucleotide sequence: TGTGCCAGCTCCCCGGGAGCCGAAGGTAATGAGCAGTTCTTC. It specifies CASSPGAEGNEQFF. The V gene is TRBV18, the J gene TRBJ2-1; D might be TRBD2 (6 bases). Germline loops: CDR1 KGHSH, CDR2 LQKENI. The CDR3 runs to 14 residues. V was clipped by 6 bases and J by 7 bases, with 16 bases between them.

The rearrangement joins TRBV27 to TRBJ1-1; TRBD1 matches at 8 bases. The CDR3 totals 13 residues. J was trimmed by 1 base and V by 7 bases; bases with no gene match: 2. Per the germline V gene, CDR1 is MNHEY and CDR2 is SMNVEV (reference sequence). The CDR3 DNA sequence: TGTGCCAGCAAGGACAGGGAGAACACTGAAGCTTTCTTT. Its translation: CASKDRENTEAFF.

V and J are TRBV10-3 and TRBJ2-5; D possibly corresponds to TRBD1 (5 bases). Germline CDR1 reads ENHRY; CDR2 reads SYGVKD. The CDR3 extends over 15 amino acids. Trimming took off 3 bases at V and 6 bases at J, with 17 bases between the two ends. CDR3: CAISDMAGSYKTQYF. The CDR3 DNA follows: TGTGCCATCAGTGATATGGCAGGGTCTTATAAGACCCAGTACTTC.

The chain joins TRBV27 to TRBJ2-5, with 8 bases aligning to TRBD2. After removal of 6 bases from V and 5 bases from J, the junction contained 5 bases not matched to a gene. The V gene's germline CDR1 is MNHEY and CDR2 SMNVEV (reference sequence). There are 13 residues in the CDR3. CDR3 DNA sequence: TGTGCCAGCAGCCGAGCGGGGGTCGAGACCCAGTACTTC. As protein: CASSRAGVETQYF.

The CDR3 DNA follows: TGTGCCAGTAGGGGACAGGGGGACACTGAAGCTTTCTTT. Its protein product is CASRGQGDTEAFF. The chain links TRBV19 to TRBJ1-1; 11 positions match TRBD1. V lost 6 bases to trimming and J lost 3 bases; unmatched junction nucleotides: 0. Looked up from germline, CDR1 is LNHDA and CDR2 is SQIVND (reference sequence). There are 13 residues in the CDR3.

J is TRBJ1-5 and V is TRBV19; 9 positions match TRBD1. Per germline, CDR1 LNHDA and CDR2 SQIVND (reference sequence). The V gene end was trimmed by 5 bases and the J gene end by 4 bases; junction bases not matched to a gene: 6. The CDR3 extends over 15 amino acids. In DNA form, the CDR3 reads TGTGCCAGTAGTGGGGACAGGGCTAAAAATCAGCCCCAGCATTTT. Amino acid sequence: CASSGDRAKNQPQHF.

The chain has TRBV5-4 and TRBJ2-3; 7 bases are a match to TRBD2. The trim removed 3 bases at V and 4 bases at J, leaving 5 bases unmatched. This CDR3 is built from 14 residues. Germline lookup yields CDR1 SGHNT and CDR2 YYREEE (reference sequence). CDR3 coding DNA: TGTGCCAGCAGCTCAAGACTAGCCCCAGATACGCAGTATTTT. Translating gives CASSSRLAPDTQYF.

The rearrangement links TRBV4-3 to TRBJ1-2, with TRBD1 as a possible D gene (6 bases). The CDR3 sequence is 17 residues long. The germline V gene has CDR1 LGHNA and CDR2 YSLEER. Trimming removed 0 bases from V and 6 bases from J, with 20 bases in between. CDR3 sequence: CASSQDTGMVRANGYTF. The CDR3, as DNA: TGCGCCAGCAGCCAAGACACAGGGATGGTACGGGCTAATGGCTACACCTTC.